This is a list of T cell receptor beta chains from one sample in a study of CD8 T cells in ankylosing spondylitis. Via MiXCR, TCRdb re-called the 5' RACE reads, giving one row per CDR3 protein. The data hold almost 400,000 distinct CDR3 sequences, with under 25% observed a single time. Source material: blood, either unsorted or a sorted T cell fraction (not recorded which). These TCRs come from a male donor with ankylosing spondylitis. Each CDR3 is given with its conserved first and last residue. The order of the fields is V gene, D gene, J gene, clone size, CDR3 DNA, CDR3 protein. D genes are given only for firm matches. Some rows mark clone size as missing; the rest say once, few, many or name a class of expanded clone.

TRBV20-1	.	TRBJ2-4	.	TGCAGTGCTCGTTCAGCGGTGGTTGGCAAAAACATTCAGTACTTC	CSARSAVVGKNIQYF
TRBV4-3	TRBD2	TRBJ2-2	.	TGCGCCAGCAGCCAAGTAGGGACTAGCCCCACCGGGGAGCTGTTTTTT	CASSQVGTSPTGELFF
TRBV6-5	.	TRBJ2-5	few	TGTGCCAGCAGTTTCGACAGAGACCAAGAGACCCAGTACTTC	CASSFDRDQETQYF
TRBV7-6	.	TRBJ2-7	few	TGTGCCAGCAGCCCTAGTCGAGCTGGGGGCTCCTACGAGCAGTACTTC	CASSPSRAGGSYEQYF
TRBV12-3/TRBV12-4	.	TRBJ2-1	.	TGTGCCAGCAGTGTGCACCGGGACTCATACAATGAGCAGTTCTTC	CASSVHRDSYNEQFF
TRBV5-1	.	TRBJ2-3	.	TGCGCCAGCAGCATAGACACAGATACGCAGTATTTT	CASSIDTDTQYF
TRBV6-5	.	TRBJ1-5	.	TGTGCCAGCAGTTATAATGGAGGGGATCAGCCCCAGCATTTT	CASSYNGGDQPQHF
TRBV7-2	.	TRBJ2-7	few	TGTGCCAGCAGCTTAGATGGGCCAGCCTACGAGCAGTACTTC	CASSLDGPAYEQYF
TRBV29-1	.	TRBJ2-2	few	TGCAGCGTTGGGTTTGGCGGGGAGCTGTTTTTT	CSVGFGGELFF
TRBV12-3/TRBV12-4	TRBD1	TRBJ1-1	.	TGTGCCAGCAGAGAAGGGGGCCCCACTGAAGCTTTCTTT	CASREGGPTEAFF
TRBV18	.	TRBJ1-3	many	TGTGCCAGCTCACCATTGGAGGGAAACACCATATATTTT	CASSPLEGNTIYF
TRBV7-2	.	TRBJ2-3	few	TGTGCCAGCAGCTGGGGGGGGCCTGACACAGATACGCAGTATTTT	CASSWGGPDTDTQYF
TRBV12-3/TRBV12-4	.	TRBJ1-3	few	TGTGCCAGCAACCCTAGCTCTGGAAACACCATATATTTT	CASNPSSGNTIYF
TRBV5-6	TRBD2	TRBJ2-3	.	TGTGCCAGCAGCCTAGCGGGAGGGCCTCGAAATACGCAGTATTTT	CASSLAGGPRNTQYF
TRBV15	.	TRBJ1-2	few	TGTGCCACCAGCAGAGAAGCACTCACCAGCTATGGCTACACCTTC	CATSREALTSYGYTF
TRBV2	.	TRBJ1-6	.	TGTGCCAGCAGCGTGAGAGGTTGGGGTTCACCCCTCCACTTT	CASSVRGWGSPLHF
TRBV2	.	TRBJ1-1	once	TGTGCCAGCAGTGACGGCAGCGCAGTCGTTGAAGCTTTCTTT	CASSDGSAVVEAFF
TRBV20-1	TRBD1	TRBJ2-7	few	TGCAGTGCTACCGGGACAGCGTTCTCCTACGAGCAGTACTTC	CSATGTAFSYEQYF
TRBV6-1	.	TRBJ1-5	.	TGTGCCAGCAGTGGGAGTACAGGGCCTAATCAGCCCCAGCATTTT	CASSGSTGPNQPQHF
TRBV7-8	.	TRBJ2-7	.	TGTGCCAGCAGCTTAACTGGGGAGTCCTACGAGCAGTACTTC	CASSLTGESYEQYF
TRBV29-1	.	TRBJ1-2	few	TGCAGCGTCCACGGAGGGCAAATCTACACCTTC	CSVHGGQIYTF
TRBV5-1	.	TRBJ2-7	.	TGCGCCAGCAGCTTGATGGAGGACCATTCTCGAGAGCAGCACTTC	CASSLMEDHSREQHF
TRBV7-9	.	TRBJ2-7	.	TGTGCCAGCAGCTTAGGGGGGCAGCCCCACGAGCAGTACTTC	CASSLGGQPHEQYF
TRBV12-3/TRBV12-4	.	TRBJ1-2	.	TGTGCCAGCAGTTTACCCACCTGGGGTGACTATGGCTACACCTTC	CASSLPTWGDYGYTF
TRBV18	TRBD1	TRBJ2-7	.	TGTGCCAGCTCACTGGGACAGGGGCTCGACGAGCAGTACTTC	CASSLGQGLDEQYF
TRBV20-1	TRBD2	TRBJ2-4	few	TGCAGTGCTAGAGATATGTCTAGCGGGAGGAACATTCAGTACTTC	CSARDMSSGRNIQYF
TRBV12-3/TRBV12-4	.	TRBJ2-2	few	TGTGCCAGCAGTTCTGGACAGCCCACCGGGGAGCTGTTTTTT	CASSSGQPTGELFF
TRBV12-3/TRBV12-4	.	TRBJ2-3	.	TGTGCCAGCAGTCTAATCCCTTTCTCTAGCACAGATACGCAGTATTTT	CASSLIPFSSTDTQYF
TRBV6-1	TRBD1	TRBJ2-4	.	TGTGCCAGCAGTCGACAGGGAGTGGGCAACATTCAGTACTTC	CASSRQGVGNIQYF
TRBV6-5	.	TRBJ2-7	.	TGTGCCAGCAAGCAGGGATACGAGCAGTACTTC	CASKQGYEQYF
TRBV2	.	TRBJ2-6	few	TGTGCCAGCACTCAGGGCTCCGGGGCCAACGTCCTGACTTTC	CASTQGSGANVLTF
TRBV6-2/TRBV6-3	TRBD2	TRBJ2-1	few	TGTGCCAGCAGTTACGCCTTAGCGGGAGGGGGTGGAGAGCAGTTCTTC	CASSYALAGGGGEQFF
TRBV28	.	TRBJ1-1	.	TGTGCCACCAAGCCAGGGCGAACTGAAGCTTTCTTT	CATKPGRTEAFF
TRBV7-2	TRBD2	TRBJ2-4	.	TGTGCCAGCACGAGCGGGAGGGCCGCAAACATTCAGTACTTC	CASTSGRAANIQYF
TRBV29-1	.	TRBJ1-1	many	TGCAGCGTTAACCGGGGGTCTAGCACTGAAGCTTTCTTT	CSVNRGSSTEAFF
TRBV20-1	TRBD1	TRBJ2-5	few	TGCAGTGTCCGGACAGGGCCGGAGACCCAGTACTTC	CSVRTGPETQYF
TRBV7-2	.	TRBJ2-3	.	TGTGCCAGCAGCATACGGGGCTACACAGATACGCAGTATTTT	CASSIRGYTDTQYF
TRBV7-2	TRBD2	TRBJ2-1	.	TGTGCCAGCAAACTAGCGGGAGGTACCTACAATGAGCAGTTCTTC	CASKLAGGTYNEQFF
TRBV5-1	.	TRBJ2-3	few	TGCGCCAGCAGCTTGGGGGGACTTCCATCCACAGATACGCAGTATTTT	CASSLGGLPSTDTQYF
TRBV12-3/TRBV12-4	TRBD2	TRBJ2-7	few	TGTGCCAGCAGTCAATCTAGCGGGGACAAATTCTACGAGCAGTACTTC	CASSQSSGDKFYEQYF
TRBV3-1	.	TRBJ2-1	few	TGTGCCAGCAGCCTGTCCGCGCCAGGGTTCTACAATGAGCAGTTCTTC	CASSLSAPGFYNEQFF
TRBV7-8	TRBD1	TRBJ1-5	few	TGTGCCAGCAGCTTTAGGACAGGGGGATATACCCAGCATTTT	CASSFRTGGYTQHF
TRBV4-1	.	TRBJ2-4	few	TGCGCCAGCAGCCAGCTCCCCGGGCCGGCCAAAAACATTCAGTACTTC	CASSQLPGPAKNIQYF
TRBV12-3/TRBV12-4	.	TRBJ2-2	.	TGTGCCAGCAGTCCCCGGCTCATTGGGGGGGAGCTGTTTTTT	CASSPRLIGGELFF
TRBV6-2/TRBV6-3	.	TRBJ1-5	.	TGTGCCAGCAGTTACGCTTATCCTCAGCCCCAGCATTTT	CASSYAYPQPQHF
TRBV5-1	.	TRBJ2-7	.	TGCGCCAGCAGCTTGGTGTTTCGGAGGGCCGGGTACGAGCAGTACTTC	CASSLVFRRAGYEQYF
TRBV18	TRBD2	TRBJ2-7	few	TGTGCCAGCTCACGGGGACTAGCGGATCCCTACGAGCAGTACTTC	CASSRGLADPYEQYF
TRBV28	.	TRBJ2-1	.	TGTGCCACAGCAGTGGGGACGGGACCGCACTTC	CATAVGTGPHF
TRBV15	.	TRBJ1-4	.	TGTGCCACCAGCAGAACTGGACGAAGAGAGCTTGAAAAACTGTTTTTT	CATSRTGRRELEKLFF
TRBV28	.	TRBJ2-1	.	TGTGCCAGTACTCGGGGAGGTCGGCCGCATGAGCAGTTCTTC	CASTRGGRPHEQFF
TRBV20-1	.	TRBJ2-7	.	TGCAGTGCTAGTTCAGGGACATCATCCTACGAGCAGTACTTC	CSASSGTSSYEQYF